The 5 T cell receptor beta chains below come from one sample, sequenced in a study of neurological immune-mediated disorders. TCRdb passed the 5' RACE reads through MiXCR, listing each CDR3 protein once. The table lists around 40,000 distinct CDR3 sequences, 9.5% to 15% of them singletons, with about 1.3% in the top ten. The material sequenced was PBMCs. The receptors shown here come from a female donor in good health.

The chain combines TRBV27 with TRBJ1-2, with D unclear. Germline loops: CDR1 MNHEY, CDR2 SMNVEV (reference sequence). With 7 bases removed from V and 4 bases from J, the gap between germline ends came to 22 bases. CDR3 size: 16 residues. The CDR3 spells CASKPSGLGRFYGYTF. The CDR3 coding sequence is TGTGCCAGCAAACCGTCGGGGTTGGGCCGCTTCTATGGCTACACCTTC.

This clonotype has at least ten counts. The J gene is TRBJ2-5, the V gene TRBV15; D perhaps matches TRBD1 (5 bases). Germline assignment: CDR1 LNHNV and CDR2 YYDKDF (reference sequence). The V end lost 4 bases, the J end lost 1 base, and 16 bases lay between the germline ends. The CDR3 sequence is 16 residues long. CDR3 DNA: TGTGCCACCAGCATGCCGGTAGGGGCAGCCCAAGAGACCCAGTACTTC. Translated: CATSMPVGAAQETQYF.

This chain joins TRBV7-9 and TRBJ2-7; D possibly uses TRBD1 or TRBD2 (6 bases each). Deletions cut 7 bases from V and 7 bases from J, with 11 bases between. The CDR3 has 11 residues. The V gene's germline CDR1 is SEHNR and CDR2 FQNEAQ (reference sequence). The CDR3: CASTRGGEQYF. The CDR3 region has the DNA TGTGCCAGCACCCGAGGGGGGGAGCAGTACTTC.

Many counts were recorded for this clonotype. The rearrangement joins TRBV29-1 to TRBJ2-4; no firm D call. CDR1 is SQVTM, CDR2 ANQGSEA, per germline. The CDR3 is 14 residues long. Trimming shortened V by 4 bases and J by 0 bases, and 10 bases separated the two germline ends. In DNA, the CDR3 is TGCAGCGTTGGGGTGGCACAAGCCAAAAACATTCAGTACTTC. Its translation: CSVGVAQAKNIQYF.

This clonotype was seen many times. The chain employs TRBV5-6 and TRBJ2-2, with D unclear. The CDR3 is 14 amino acids. The V end lost 5 bases, the J end lost 1 base, and 9 bases lay between the germline ends. Germline CDR1 is SGHDT and CDR2 is YYEEEE. The CDR3, as DNA: TGTGCCAGCAGGACGGCAGGGAACACCGGGGAGCTGTTTTTT. Residues: CASRTAGNTGELFF. The full variable domain, completed using reference TRBV5-6 and TRBJ2-2, is DAGVTQSPTHLIKTRGQQVTLRCSPKSGHDTVSWYQQALGQGPQFIFQYYEEEERQRGNFPDRFSGHQFPNYSSELNVNALLLGDSALYLCASRTAGNTGELFFGEGSRLTVL.